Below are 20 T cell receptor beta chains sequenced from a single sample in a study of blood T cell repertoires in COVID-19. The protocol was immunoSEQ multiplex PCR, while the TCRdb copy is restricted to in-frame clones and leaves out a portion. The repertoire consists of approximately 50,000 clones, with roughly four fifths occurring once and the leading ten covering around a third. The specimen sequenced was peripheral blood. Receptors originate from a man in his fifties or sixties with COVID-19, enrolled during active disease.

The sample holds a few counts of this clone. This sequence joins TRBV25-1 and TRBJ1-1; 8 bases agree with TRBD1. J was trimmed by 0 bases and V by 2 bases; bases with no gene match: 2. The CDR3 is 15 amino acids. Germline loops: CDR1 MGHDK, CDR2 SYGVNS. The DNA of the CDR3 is TGTGCCAGCAGTGAACAGGGGGCCCTGAACACTGAAGCTTTCTTT. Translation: CASSEQGALNTEAFF.

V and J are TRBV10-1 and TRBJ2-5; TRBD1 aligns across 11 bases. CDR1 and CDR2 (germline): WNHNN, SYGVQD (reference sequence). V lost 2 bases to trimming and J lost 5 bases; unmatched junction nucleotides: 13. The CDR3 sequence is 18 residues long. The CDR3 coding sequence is TGCGCCAGCAGTGAGGGAGGTGGGACAGGGGGGTATGTGGAGACCCAGTACTTC. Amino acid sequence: CASSEGGGTGGYVETQYF.

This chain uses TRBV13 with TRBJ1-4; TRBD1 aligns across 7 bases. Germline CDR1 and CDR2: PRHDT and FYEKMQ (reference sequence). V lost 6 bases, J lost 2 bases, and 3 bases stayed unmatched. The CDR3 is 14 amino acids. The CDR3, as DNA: TGTGCCAGCAGAGGGGGCGGGACTAATGAAAAACTGTTTTTT. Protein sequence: CASRGGGTNEKLFF. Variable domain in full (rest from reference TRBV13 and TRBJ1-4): AAGVIQSPRHLIKEKRETATLKCYPIPRHDTVYWYQQGPGQDPQFLISFYEKMQSDKGSIPDRFSAQQFSDYHSELNMSSLELGDSALYFCASRGGGTNEKLFFGSGTQLSVL.

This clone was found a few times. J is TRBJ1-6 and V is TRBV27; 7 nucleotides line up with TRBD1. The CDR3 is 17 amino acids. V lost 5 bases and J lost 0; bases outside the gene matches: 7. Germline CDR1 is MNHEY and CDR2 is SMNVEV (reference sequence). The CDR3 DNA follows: TGTGCCAGCAGTCTTCGACAGGGAAGCTCCTATAATTCACCCCTCCACTTT. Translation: CASSLRQGSSYNSPLHF.

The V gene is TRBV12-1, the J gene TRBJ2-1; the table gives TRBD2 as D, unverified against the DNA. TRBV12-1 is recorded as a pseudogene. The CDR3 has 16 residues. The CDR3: CASSPKGTSGYNEQFF. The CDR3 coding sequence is TGTGCCAGCAGCCCTAAGGGGACTAGCGGGTACAATGAGCAGTTCTTC.

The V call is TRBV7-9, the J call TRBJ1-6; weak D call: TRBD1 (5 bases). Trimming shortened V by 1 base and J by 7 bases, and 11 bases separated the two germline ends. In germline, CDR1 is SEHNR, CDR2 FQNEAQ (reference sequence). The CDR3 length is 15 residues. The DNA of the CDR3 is TGTGCCAGCAGCTTAGTTTCAGACAGCAATTCACCCCTCCACTTT. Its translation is CASSLVSDSNSPLHF.

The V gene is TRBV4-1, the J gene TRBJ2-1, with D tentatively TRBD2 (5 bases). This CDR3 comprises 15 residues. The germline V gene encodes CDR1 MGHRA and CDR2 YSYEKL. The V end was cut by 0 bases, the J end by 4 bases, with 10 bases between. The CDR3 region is CASSQDRGSYNEQFF. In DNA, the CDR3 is TGCGCCAGCAGCCAAGATCGAGGGTCATACAATGAGCAGTTCTTC.

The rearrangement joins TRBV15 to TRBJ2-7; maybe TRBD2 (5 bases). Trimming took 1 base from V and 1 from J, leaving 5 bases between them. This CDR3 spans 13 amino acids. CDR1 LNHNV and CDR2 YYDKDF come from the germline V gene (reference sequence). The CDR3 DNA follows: TGTGCCACCAGCAGAGGGACTTCCTACGAGCAGTACTTC. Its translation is CATSRGTSYEQYF.

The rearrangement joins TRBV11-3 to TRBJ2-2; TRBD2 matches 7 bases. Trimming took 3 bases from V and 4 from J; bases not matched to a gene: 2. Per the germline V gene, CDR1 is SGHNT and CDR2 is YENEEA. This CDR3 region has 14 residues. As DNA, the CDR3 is TGTGCCAGCAGCTTCGGCGGGAGCACCGGGGAGCTGTTTTTT. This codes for CASSFGGSTGELFF.

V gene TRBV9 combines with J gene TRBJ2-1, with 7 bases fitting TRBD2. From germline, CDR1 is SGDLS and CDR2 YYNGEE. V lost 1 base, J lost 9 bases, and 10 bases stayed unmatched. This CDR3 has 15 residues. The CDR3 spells CASSVLAEPTVEQFF. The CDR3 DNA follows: TGTGCCAGCAGCGTACTAGCGGAGCCAACCGTTGAGCAGTTCTTC.

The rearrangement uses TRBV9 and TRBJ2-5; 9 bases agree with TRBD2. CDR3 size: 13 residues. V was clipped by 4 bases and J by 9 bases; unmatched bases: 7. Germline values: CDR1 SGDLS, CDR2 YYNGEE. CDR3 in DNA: TGTGCCAGCAGCCCCAGGACTAGCGTTTCCCAGTACTTC. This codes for CASSPRTSVSQYF.

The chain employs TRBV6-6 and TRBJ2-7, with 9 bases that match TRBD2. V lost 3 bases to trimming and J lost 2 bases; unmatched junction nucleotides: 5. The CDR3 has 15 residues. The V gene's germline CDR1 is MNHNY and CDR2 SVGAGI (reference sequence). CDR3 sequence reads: CASSYSSGTTYEQYF. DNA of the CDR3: TGTGCCAGCAGTTATTCTAGCGGGACAACCTACGAGCAGTACTTC.

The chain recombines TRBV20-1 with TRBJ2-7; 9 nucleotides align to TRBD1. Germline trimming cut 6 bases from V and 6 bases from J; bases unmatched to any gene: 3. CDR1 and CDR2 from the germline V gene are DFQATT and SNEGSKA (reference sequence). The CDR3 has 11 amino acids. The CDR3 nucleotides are TGCAGTGCAAAGGACAGGGGCGAGCAGTACTTC. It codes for CSAKDRGEQYF.

CDR3 DNA: TGTGCCAGCAGCCCGCTCGGGGGCAATCAGCCCCAGCATTTT. This sequence encodes CASSPLGGNQPQHF. The chain has TRBV3-1 (or the pseudogene TRBV3-2) and TRBJ1-5; D gene ambiguous. The CDR3 has 14 amino acids. Per germline, CDR1 LGHDT and CDR2 YNNKEL (reference sequence). The V end was cut by 4 bases, the J end by 2 bases, with 9 bases between.

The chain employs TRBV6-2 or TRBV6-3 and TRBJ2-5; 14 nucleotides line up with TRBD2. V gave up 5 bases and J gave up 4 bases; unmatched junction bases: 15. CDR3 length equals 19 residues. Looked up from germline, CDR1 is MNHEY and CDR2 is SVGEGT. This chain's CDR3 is CASSHNPGTSGRRGETQYF. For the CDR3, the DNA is TGTGCCAGCAGTCATAACCCCGGGACTAGCGGGAGAAGGGGAGAGACCCAGTACTTC.

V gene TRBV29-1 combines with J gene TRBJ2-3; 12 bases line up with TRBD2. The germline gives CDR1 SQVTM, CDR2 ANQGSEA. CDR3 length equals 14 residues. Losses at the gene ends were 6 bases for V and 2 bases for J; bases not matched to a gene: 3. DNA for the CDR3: TGCAGCGTAGGACTAGCGGGGCTCACAGATACGCAGTATTTT. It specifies CSVGLAGLTDTQYF.

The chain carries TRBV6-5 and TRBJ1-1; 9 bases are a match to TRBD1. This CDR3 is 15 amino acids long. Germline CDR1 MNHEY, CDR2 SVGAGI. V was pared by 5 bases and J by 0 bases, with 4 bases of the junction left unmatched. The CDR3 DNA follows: TGTGCCAGCAGTCCGGACAGGGGATTGAACACTGAAGCTTTCTTT. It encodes CASSPDRGLNTEAFF.

The DNA for the CDR3 is TGTGCCAGCAGCGCCGGGAGGGAAAAGAGGGGCTATGGCTACACCTTC. Protein sequence: CASSAGREKRGYGYTF. This chain links TRBV9 with TRBJ1-2, with a possible D match to TRBD1 (5 bases). This CDR3 has 16 residues. CDR1 and CDR2 from the germline V gene are SGDLS and YYNGEE. With 3 bases removed from V and 4 bases from J, the gap between germline ends came to 19 bases.

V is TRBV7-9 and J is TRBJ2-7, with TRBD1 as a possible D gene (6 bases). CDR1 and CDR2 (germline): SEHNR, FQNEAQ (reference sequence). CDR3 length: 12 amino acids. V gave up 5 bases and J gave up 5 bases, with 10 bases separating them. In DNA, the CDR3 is TGTGCCAGCAGCAGAGGACAGAACGAGCAGTACTTC. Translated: CASSRGQNEQYF.

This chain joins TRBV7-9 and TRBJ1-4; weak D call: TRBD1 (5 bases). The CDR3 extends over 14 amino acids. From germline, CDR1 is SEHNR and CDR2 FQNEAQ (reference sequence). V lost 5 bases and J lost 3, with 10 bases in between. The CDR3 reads CASSPSGANEKLFF. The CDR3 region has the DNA TGTGCCAGCAGCCCCTCGGGGGCTAATGAAAAACTGTTTTTT.